Shown below are 25 T cell receptor beta chains from a single sample sequenced in a study of T-cell reconstitution after alpha-beta-depleted transplantation in children. The library targeted TCRbeta and was prepared with unique molecular identifiers. MiXCR was run by TCRdb on the PCR reads, yielding one entry per CDR3 protein. The sample lists fewer than 150,000 distinct CDR3 sequences, more than 20% occurring once. Sequenced here: PBMCs, mostly from graft donor cells, sampled 180 days after TCRalphabeta/CD19-depleted stem cell transplant. The receptor set was obtained from a male patient between 2 and 15 years old who had a stem cell transplant for chronic granulomatous disease, so the T cells may come from the graft donor.

This chain joins TRBV3-1 and TRBJ2-2; tentatively, D is TRBD2 (5 bases). Germline V CDR1 and CDR2: LGHDT, YNNKEL (reference sequence). Deletions cut 3 bases from V and 8 bases from J, with 10 bases between. The length of the CDR3 is 13 residues. The CDR3 sequence is CASSQVTGGELFF. The CDR3 region has the DNA TGTGCCAGCAGCCAGGTTACGGGAGGGGAGCTGTTTTTT.

This clonotype was recorded only once. The rearrangement uses TRBV12-3 or TRBV12-4 and TRBJ2-3, with 8 bases that match TRBD1. This CDR3 comprises 18 residues. The CDR3 region has the DNA TGTACCTTCAGTTTAGACCGCTGGACAGGGACCCGCACAGATACGCAGTATTTT. Protein product: CTFSLDRWTGTRTDTQYF.

This clonotype occurred many times. The gene calls are TRBV19 and TRBJ2-1; D unclear. V was trimmed by 3 bases and J by 8 bases, leaving 11 bases between them. CDR1 is LNHDA, CDR2 SQIVND, per germline (reference sequence). The CDR3 sequence is 13 residues long. The CDR3, as DNA: TGTGCCAGTAGTATTTTCTACGTGCATGAGCAGTTCTTC. It codes for CASSIFYVHEQFF.

The table lists this clonotype with a few counts. V is TRBV20-1 and J is TRBJ1-5; tentatively, D is TRBD1 (6 bases). The V gene lost 5 bases and the J gene lost 2 bases, with 7 bases spanning the gap. The V gene's germline CDR1 is DFQATT and CDR2 SNEGSKA (reference sequence). This CDR3 is 12 amino acids long. CDR3 region: CSASGGNQPQHF. Written as DNA, the CDR3 is TGCAGTGCTTCAGGGGGCAATCAGCCCCAGCATTTT.

This clonotype occurred a few times. One base away lies a much larger clone, so this may be a sequencing read error. The chain employs TRBV6-6 and TRBJ2-2; D remains ambiguous. CDR1 and CDR2 (germline): MNHNY, SVGAGI (reference sequence). V was trimmed by 2 bases and J by 6 bases, leaving 4 bases between them. The CDR3 loop spans 12 amino acids. The DNA of the CDR3 is TGTGCCAGCAGTTACGGGGCCGGGGAGCTGTTTTTT. Translating it yields CASSYGAGELFF.

The chain couples TRBV12-3 or TRBV12-4 to TRBJ2-7; D remains ambiguous. Trimming removed 3 bases at V and 7 bases at J, with 10 bases between. The CDR3 contains 12 residues. The CDR3 is CASSFAVGEQYF. The CDR3 DNA reads as TGTGCCAGCAGTTTCGCCGTGGGGGAGCAGTACTTC.

This clonotype has more than one count but fewer than ten. This sequence joins TRBV5-5 and TRBJ2-7; tentative D call: TRBD2 (5 bases). The germline V gene encodes CDR1 SGHKS and CDR2 YYEKEE (reference sequence). V lost 2 bases, J lost 5 bases, and 14 bases lay in between. The CDR3 extends over 14 amino acids. CDR3 DNA sequence: TGTGCCAGCAGCTTCACTAGAGTTAACCACGAGCAGTACTTC. This encodes CASSFTRVNHEQYF.

J is TRBJ2-1 and V is TRBV7-7; a weak D match, TRBD2 (5 bases). Looked up from germline, CDR1 is SSHAT and CDR2 is FNYEAQ (reference sequence). Trimming took 5 bases from V and 6 from J, leaving 11 bases between them. The CDR3 has 13 amino acids. The CDR3 nucleotides are TGTGCCAGCAGCCTCTCGACTACCAATGAGCAGTTCTTC. Translation gives CASSLSTTNEQFF.

The chain joins TRBV5-1 to TRBJ1-5, with no clear D. Trimming removed 4 bases from V and 7 bases from J, with 15 bases in between. Germline CDR1 SGHRS, CDR2 YFSETQ. This CDR3 region has 14 residues. The CDR3 bases are TGCGCCAGCAGCCCGGGAAAAGAAGGCCAGCCCCAGCATTTT. This codes for CASSPGKEGQPQHF.

This clonotype was recorded many times. The gene calls are TRBV5-1 and TRBJ1-5; D remains unclear. From germline, CDR1 is SGHRS and CDR2 YFSETQ. The CDR3 sequence is 15 residues long. The V end lost 5 bases, the J end lost 1 base, and 13 bases lay between the germline ends. As DNA, the CDR3 is TGCGCCAGCAGGAAAACGAAGTTGAGCAATCAGCCCCAGCATTTT. This translates into CASRKTKLSNQPQHF.

The table lists this clonotype with many counts. The chain links TRBV20-1 to TRBJ2-7; 11 positions match TRBD2. The CDR3 extends over 14 amino acids. Losses at the gene ends were 6 bases for V and 3 bases for J; bases not matched to a gene: 7. Germline assignment: CDR1 DFQATT and CDR2 SNEGSKA (reference sequence). CDR3 bases: TGCAGTGCCTATAGCGGGAGGGCCTACTACGAGCAGTACTTC. As protein: CSAYSGRAYYEQYF.

This clonotype was counted at least ten times. This chain joins TRBV28 and TRBJ2-1; TRBD1 might be the D (6 bases). CDR3 length: 15 amino acids. Germline loops: CDR1 MDHEN, CDR2 SYDVKM. The V end was cut by 3 bases, the J end by 4 bases, with 13 bases between. The CDR3 DNA reads as TGTGCCAGCAGTTTGGGCAGGGGTGATTACAATGAGCAGTTCTTC. This translates into CASSLGRGDYNEQFF.

This clonotype was seen only once. The germline gene is not matched at one end of the junction; a read error may be the cause. This chain links TRBV6-2 or TRBV6-3 with TRBJ2-1; D is perhaps TRBD1 or TRBD2 (5 bases each). Germline V gene sequence: CDR1 MNHEY, CDR2 SVGEGT. This CDR3 is 12 amino acids long. The DNA for the CDR3 is TGTGCCAGCAGTCACTCAGGGAGTGAGCAGTTCTTC. This codes for CASSHSGSEQFF.

There are many counts of this clonotype. The genes are TRBV29-1 and TRBJ2-1, with 7 bases fitting TRBD2. Germline CDR1 reads SQVTM; CDR2 reads ANQGSEA. The V segment lost 0 bases and the J segment 3 bases; nucleotides outside the gene matches: 5. The CDR3 runs 15 residues. The CDR3 DNA reads TGCAGCGTTGAAGATCAAGCGGGACTCTACAATGAGCAGTTCTTC. It specifies CSVEDQAGLYNEQFF.

This clonotype was seen more than once but under ten times. The chain recombines TRBV27 with TRBJ2-7; D is unresolved. The CDR3 runs to 14 residues. Germline assignment: CDR1 MNHEY and CDR2 SMNVEV (reference sequence). V was cut by 2 bases and J by 2 bases, with 10 bases left in between. In DNA form, the CDR3 reads TGTGCCAGCAGTTTAGGCTACCGAACCTACGAGCAGTACTTC. Translating gives CASSLGYRTYEQYF.

In its sample, this clonotype was seen many times. The gene calls are TRBV2 and TRBJ2-3; D gene ambiguous. The germline V gene has CDR1 SNHLY and CDR2 FYNNEI. With 1 base removed from V and 4 bases from J, the gap between germline ends came to 6 bases. CDR3 length: 13 residues. The CDR3 DNA reads as TGTGCCAGCAGTGAAGAGGGCGCAGATACGCAGTATTTT. The encoded protein is CASSEEGADTQYF.

This clonotype has only a few counts. This sequence joins TRBV12-3 or TRBV12-4 and TRBJ2-2; a weak D match, TRBD1 (6 bases). The CDR3 length is 19 residues. The ends were cut back, 4 bases at V and 0 bases at J, with 21 bases in the middle. The DNA for the CDR3 is TGTGCCAGCAGTTCCCCGGGCAAAGCGACAGGTCCGAACACCGGGGAGCTGTTTTTT. It codes for CASSSPGKATGPNTGELFF.

This clonotype was seen ten or more times. The J gene is TRBJ2-1, the V gene TRBV7-3; D not resolved. This CDR3 contains 15 residues. V lost 1 base, J lost 0 bases, and 7 bases lay in between. Germline V lookup: CDR1 SGHTA, CDR2 FQGTGA. CDR3 region: CASSLISGSYNEQFF. The CDR3 region has the DNA TGTGCCAGCAGCTTAATCTCGGGCTCCTACAATGAGCAGTTCTTC.

This clonotype has just a few counts. The CDR3 region has the DNA TGTGCCAGCAGCGCAAGGGACAGGGCACGGCCAGACGAGCAGTACTTC. Protein sequence: CASSARDRARPDEQYF. This chain connects TRBV11-2 to TRBJ2-7, with TRBD1 matching 9 bases. J was trimmed by 5 bases and V by 5 bases; bases with no gene match: 13. Looked up from germline, CDR1 is SGHAT and CDR2 is FQNNGV. CDR3 length: 16 amino acids. The full variable domain, its missing parts supplied by reference TRBV11-2 and TRBJ2-7, is EAGVAQSPRYKIIEKRQSVAFWCNPISGHATLYWYQQILGQGPKLLIQFQNNGVVDDSQLPKDRFSAERLKGVDSTLKIQPAKLEDSAVYLCASSARDRARPDEQYFGPGTRLTVT.

This clonotype was seen repeatedly, ten times or more. The V and J genes are TRBV29-1 and TRBJ2-7, with D unclear. V shed 0 bases and J shed 0 bases, with 3 bases lying between them. The CDR3 runs 12 residues. Germline values: CDR1 SQVTM, CDR2 ANQGSEA. The CDR3 sequence: CSVEENSYEQYF. Written as DNA, the CDR3 is TGCAGCGTTGAAGAGAACTCCTACGAGCAGTACTTC.

This clonotype was detected many times. The V gene is TRBV20-1, the J gene TRBJ2-7; D remains ambiguous. CDR3 size: 10 residues. Trimming shortened V by 3 bases and J by 5 bases, and 5 bases separated the two germline ends. In germline, CDR1 is DFQATT, CDR2 SNEGSKA (reference sequence). CDR3 sequence: CSASDHEQYF. CDR3 in DNA: TGCAGTGCTAGCGATCACGAGCAGTACTTC.

This clonotype was counted many times. CDR3 amino acids: CASSFIGEAFF. In nucleotides, the CDR3 is TGTGCCAGCAGCTTTATAGGTGAAGCTTTCTTT. This chain uses TRBV7-9 with TRBJ1-1; D remains ambiguous. Germline V gene lookup returns CDR1 SEHNR and CDR2 FQNEAQ (reference sequence). Deletions cut 3 bases from V and 7 bases from J, with 6 bases between. The length of the CDR3 is 11 residues.

V gene TRBV6-2 or TRBV6-3 combines with J gene TRBJ2-7, with TRBD2 identical over 12 bases. The CDR3 has 13 residues. Germline CDR1 is MNHEY and CDR2 is SVGEGT. V was clipped by 9 bases and J by 3 bases; unmatched bases: 3. CDR3 sequence (DNA): TGTGCCAGTAGGACTAGCGGGAACTACGAGCAGTACTTC. Its translation is CASRTSGNYEQYF.

This clonotype was picked up many times. The rearrangement links TRBV20-1 to TRBJ2-3; D gene unclear. Germline-derived CDR1 and CDR2 are DFQATT and SNEGSKA (reference sequence). Trimming left V 0 bases short and J 5 bases short, with 3 bases between. The length of the CDR3 is 11 residues. The CDR3 region has the DNA TGCAGTGCTAGAGAGGTAGATACGCAGTATTTT. This encodes CSAREVDTQYF.

This clonotype was seen at least ten times. V and J are TRBV6-5 and TRBJ2-1; 8 bases agree with TRBD2. Germline CDR1 and CDR2: MNHEY and SVGAGI. With 5 bases clipped from V and 1 base from J, the junction kept 7 bases outside the gene matches. The CDR3 sequence is 16 residues long. CDR3 sequence (DNA): TGTGCCAGCAGTCCCAGCGGGAGTCTGTCCTACAATGAGCAGTTCTTC. This codes for CASSPSGSLSYNEQFF.